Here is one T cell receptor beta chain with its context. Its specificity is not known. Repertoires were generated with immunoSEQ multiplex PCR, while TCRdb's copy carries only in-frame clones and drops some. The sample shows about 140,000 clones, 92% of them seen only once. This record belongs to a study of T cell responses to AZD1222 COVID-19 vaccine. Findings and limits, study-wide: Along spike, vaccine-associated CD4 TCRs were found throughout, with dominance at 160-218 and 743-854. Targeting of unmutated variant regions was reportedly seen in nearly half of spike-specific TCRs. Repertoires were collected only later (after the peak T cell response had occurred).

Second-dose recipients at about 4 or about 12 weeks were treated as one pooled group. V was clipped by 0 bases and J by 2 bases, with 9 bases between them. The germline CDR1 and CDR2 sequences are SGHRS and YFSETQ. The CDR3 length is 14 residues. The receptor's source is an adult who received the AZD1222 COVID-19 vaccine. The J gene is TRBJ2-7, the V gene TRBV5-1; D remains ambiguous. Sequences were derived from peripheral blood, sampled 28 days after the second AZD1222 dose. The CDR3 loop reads CASSLGERAYEQYF. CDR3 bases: TGCGCCAGCAGCTTGGGGGAAAGGGCCTACGAGCAGTACTTC.